This T cell receptor (beta chain) emerged from a study of shared clonotypes between healthy human individuals. Study-level results: Clonotypes that were shared across a handful of donors made up roughly 5% of naive CD4 clonotypes.

CD4+ cells yielded CD45RA+ naive and CD45RA-negative memory subsets. Researchers divided each subset's genomic DNA evenly across several immunoSEQ plates. The repertoire was sequenced with immunoSEQ multiplex PCR; TCRdb's copy has only in-frame clones and lacks some. The table has some 500,000 clones, around 96% seen once. Concerning this clone: Its antigen is still unknown.

Germline CDR1 is LNHDA and CDR2 is SQIVND (reference sequence). The V end lost 3 bases, the J end lost 3 bases, and 12 bases lay between the germline ends. This CDR3 is built from 14 residues. The receptor's source is a woman younger than 45 in good health. This chain joins TRBV19 and TRBJ2-7; the D gene could be TRBD1 or TRBD2 (5 bases each). Sequenced sample: naive CD4+ T cells sorted from blood. The subset is: CD45RA+ positively selected. The CDR3 nucleotides are TGTGCCAGTAGTATGAGGGACGGACTCTACGAGCAGTACTTC. Amino acids: CASSMRDGLYEQYF.